Reported below is one TCR beta chain. Its antigen is unknown. These data are taken from a study of a mutant IDH1 vaccine in newly diagnosed glioma. Across the whole study: First vaccine doses came 4-6 weeks after radiotherapy alone, or with temozolomide cycles. Antecedent treatment encompassed radiotherapy, temozolomide, or their combination; the majority received both.

Stated time point: week 5, during vaccination. What each vaccine dose contained was 300 ug of mutant IDH1 20-mer peptide, accompanied by topical imiquimod. Clones were read by immunoSEQ multiplex PCR, and TCRdb kept only the in-frame ones, dropping some. The data hold about 28,000 clones, with 89% observed a single time. The CDR3 covers 13 residues. Germline CDR1 reads GTSNPN; CDR2 reads SVGIG (reference sequence). The V and J ends lost 3 bases and 4 bases respectively, with 9 bases between them. This TCR was sampled from a man aged 18 to 30 with glioma. The specimen comprised PBMCs, sampled from a glioma patient whose treatment included an IDH1 peptide vaccine. The chain combines TRBV30 with TRBJ1-4, with a possible D match to TRBD1 (5 bases). The CDR3: CAWRQDYNEKLFF. For the CDR3, the DNA is TGTGCCTGGAGACAGGATTATAATGAAAAACTGTTTTTT.